Listed below are T cell receptor beta chains from one sample, sequenced in a study of cytomegalovirus exposure and HLA in healthy donors. Clones were read by immunoSEQ multiplex PCR, and TCRdb kept only the in-frame ones, dropping some. The table shows about 110,000 clones, with around four fifths occurring only once. Sequenced: PBMCs. The receptors shown here come from a woman aged 60 to 75 in good health and CMV-seropositive. Both conserved end residues are part of each CDR3.

CDR3 protein	V gene	J gene
CASSGGGGTYNEQFF	TRBV7-3	TRBJ2-1
CASSSVLAGGLTGELFF	TRBV5-1	TRBJ2-2
CASSFFYEDLDEKLFF	TRBV28	TRBJ1-4
CASSRRSRDYADTQYF	TRBV4-1	TRBJ2-3
CASSEQGGTEAFF	TRBV6-4	TRBJ1-1
CSSSLGWVSSGYTF	TRBV7-9	TRBJ1-2
CASSPHGLAEEQYF	TRBV5-1	TRBJ2-7
CASSPFQVGNEQFF	TRBV6-5	TRBJ2-1
CASSPGQGAGYGYTF	TRBV25-1	TRBJ1-2
CASSWGTGGSYEQYF	TRBV27	TRBJ2-7
CASSLVRVGELFF	TRBV11-2	TRBJ2-2
CASSAGLAGSYEQYF	TRBV9	TRBJ2-7
CASSNFWDSLTHTQYF	TRBV19	TRBJ2-3
CASSELNEQFF	TRBV25-1	TRBJ2-1
CASSVLDTDTQYF	TRBV5-6	TRBJ2-3
CASSFWALPDYGYTF	TRBV7-9	TRBJ1-2
CASQDYGYNEQFF	TRBV11-2	TRBJ2-1
CASTLQGGNTIYF	TRBV5-4	TRBJ1-3
CASSLMGQGEPQHF	TRBV7-9	TRBJ1-5
CASSLLGQLFF	TRBV28	TRBJ1-2
CASSRQGEQFF	TRBV27	TRBJ2-1
CASSPQGRENEAFF	TRBV18	TRBJ1-1
CASSLEKGDTDTQYF	TRBV7-6	TRBJ2-3
CASSQRQGPYEQYF	TRBV7-6	TRBJ2-7
CASGQLNEKLFF	TRBV28	TRBJ1-4
CASSNRDTRGYTF	TRBV27	TRBJ1-2
CASSPRTGWITTLNEKLFF	TRBV7-2	TRBJ1-4
CASRWGEGTQYF	TRBV7-9	TRBJ2-3
CASGPIGVMGRTEAFF	TRBV5-1	TRBJ1-1
CASSPAVQAGELFF	TRBV7-3	TRBJ2-2
CASSLNRFDEKLFF	TRBV2	TRBJ1-4
CASRTWESNEQFF	TRBV2	TRBJ2-1
CAIGTSGRAQETQYF	TRBV7-8	TRBJ2-5